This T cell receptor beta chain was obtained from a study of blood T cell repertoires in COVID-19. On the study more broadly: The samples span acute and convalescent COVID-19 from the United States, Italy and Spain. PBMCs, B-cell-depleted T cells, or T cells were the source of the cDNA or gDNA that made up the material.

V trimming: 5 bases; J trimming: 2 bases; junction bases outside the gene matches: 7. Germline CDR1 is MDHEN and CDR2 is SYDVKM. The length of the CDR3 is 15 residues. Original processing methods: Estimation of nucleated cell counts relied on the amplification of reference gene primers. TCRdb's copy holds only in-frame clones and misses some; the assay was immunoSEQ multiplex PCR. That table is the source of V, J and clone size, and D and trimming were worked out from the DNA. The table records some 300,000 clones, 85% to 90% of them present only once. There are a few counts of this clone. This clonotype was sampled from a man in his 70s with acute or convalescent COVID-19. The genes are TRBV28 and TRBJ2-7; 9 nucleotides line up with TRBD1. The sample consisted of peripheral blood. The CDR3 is CASSASGTGTYEQYF. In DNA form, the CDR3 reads TGTGCCAGCAGTGCCTCCGGGACAGGGACCTACGAGCAGTACTTC.